Listed below are T cell receptor beta chains from one sample, sequenced in a study of CD8 T cells in Susac syndrome. TCRdb processed the immunoSEQ multiplex PCR reads anew with MiXCR; each CDR3 protein has one entry. This table holds 180,000 or so distinct CDR3 sequences, about 93% found once. Sequencing was done on a sample of CD4+ T cells from PBMCs. Source of these receptors: a human donor in good health. CDR3s include the opening cysteine and the closing phenylalanine or tryptophan. The D gene is left open where the match is weak. Some rows mark clone size as missing; the rest say once, few, many or name a class of expanded clone.

clone_size	v_call	j_call	d_call	cdr3_aa	cdr3_nt
-	TRBV7-2	TRBJ2-1	TRBD2	CASSLGLAGYEQFF	TGTGCCAGCAGCTTAGGACTAGCGGGCTATGAGCAGTTCTTC
-	TRBV20-1	TRBJ2-7	TRBD2	CSANPGLAGGMSYEQYF	TGCAGTGCCAACCCGGGACTAGCGGGGGGAATGTCCTACGAGCAGTACTTC
once	TRBV15	TRBJ2-1	TRBD1	CATSIDRVNKNEQFF	TGTGCCACCAGCATAGACAGGGTTAATAAGAATGAGCAGTTCTTC
-	TRBV29-1	TRBJ2-7	-	CSARGDREQYF	TGCAGCGCTCGGGGCGACCGAGAGCAGTACTTC
-	TRBV30	TRBJ2-1	TRBD2	CAWNPPLAGGRNEQFF	TGTGCCTGGAATCCTCCACTAGCGGGGGGGCGCAATGAGCAGTTCTTC
-	TRBV18	TRBJ2-1	-	CASSPSGHNEQFF	TGTGCCAGCTCACCATCGGGTCACAATGAGCAGTTCTTC
-	TRBV30	TRBJ2-7	-	CAWSVGSYEQYF	TGTGCCTGGAGTGTAGGTAGCTACGAGCAGTACTTC
-	TRBV5-6	TRBJ2-5	TRBD1	CASSLKSRTGIPEGETQYF	TGTGCCAGCAGCTTGAAGTCGAGGACAGGGATTCCCGAGGGGGAGACCCAGTACTTC
-	TRBV5-4	TRBJ2-7	-	CASSWGGYEQYF	TGTGCCAGCAGCTGGGGAGGTTACGAGCAGTACTTC
-	TRBV2	TRBJ1-6	-	CASSAGTSPNSPLHF	TGTGCCAGCAGTGCCGGGACATCCCCGAATTCACCCCTCCACTTT
-	TRBV4-3	TRBJ2-7	TRBD2	CASSQLRGGAYEQYF	TGCGCCAGCAGCCAACTTCGGGGAGGGGCCTACGAGCAGTACTTC
-	TRBV30	TRBJ1-6	-	CAWAQGNSPLHF	TGTGCCTGGGCCCAGGGGAATTCACCCCTCCACTTT
-	TRBV7-9	TRBJ2-1	-	CASSLLGTGYNEQFF	TGTGCCAGCAGCTTATTGGGAACCGGCTACAATGAGCAGTTCTTC
-	TRBV5-6	TRBJ2-3	-	CASTQFGDTQYF	TGTGCCAGCACCCAGTTCGGAGATACGCAGTATTTT
-	TRBV5-1	TRBJ2-3	-	CASSSGLFPDTQYF	TGCGCCAGCAGCTCAGGACTGTTCCCAGATACGCAGTATTTT
-	TRBV29-1	TRBJ1-6	-	CSDLQNSPLHF	TGCAGCGACCTACAGAATTCACCCCTCCACTTT
-	TRBV7-8	TRBJ2-2	-	CASSPGGGGRSGELFF	TGTGCCAGCAGCCCAGGAGGAGGGGGGAGATCCGGGGAGCTGTTTTTT
-	TRBV29-1	TRBJ2-7	-	CSVLYYEQYF	TGCAGCGTTCTCTACTACGAGCAGTACTTC
-	TRBV6-6	TRBJ1-1	-	CASSYRLGENTEAFF	TGTGCCAGCAGTTACCGGTTGGGGGAGAACACTGAAGCTTTCTTT
-	TRBV12-3/TRBV12-4	TRBJ2-1	-	CASSLVNEQFF	TGTGCCAGCAGCCTCGTAAACGAGCAGTTCTTC
once	TRBV20-1	TRBJ2-1	TRBD2	CSARGLAGDYEQFF	TGCAGTGCTAGGGGACTAGCGGGGGACTATGAGCAGTTCTTC
-	TRBV20-1	TRBJ1-2	TRBD1	CSAVLTGGKSYTF	TGCAGTGCCGTACTTACAGGGGGCAAAAGCTACACCTTC
-	TRBV4-1	TRBJ1-6	-	CASSHLDGNSPLHF	TGCGCCAGCAGCCATCTGGACGGCAATTCACCCCTCCACTTT
-	TRBV14	TRBJ2-3	-	CASSQEYGRQYF	TGTGCCAGCAGCCAAGAATACGGCAGGCAGTATTTT
-	TRBV28	TRBJ1-2	-	CASSPLEGGHGYTF	TGTGCCAGCAGTCCACTAGAGGGAGGGCATGGCTACACCTTC
-	TRBV2	TRBJ2-3	-	CASSESGTDTQYF	TGTGCCAGCAGTGAAAGTGGAACAGATACGCAGTATTTT
-	TRBV2	TRBJ1-2	TRBD1	CASSDGRGTTGHGYTF	TGTGCCAGCAGTGATGGCAGGGGGACTACGGGCCATGGCTACACCTTC
-	TRBV5-1	TRBJ1-5	TRBD1	CASSLGDSENQPQHF	TGCGCCAGCAGCTTGGGGGACAGTGAAAATCAGCCCCAGCATTTT
-	TRBV20-1	TRBJ1-4	-	CSAGPRNEKLFF	TGCAGTGCTGGGCCCCGCAATGAAAAACTGTTTTTT
-	TRBV6-2/TRBV6-3	TRBJ1-2	TRBD1	CASRPSGQSNYGYTF	TGTGCCAGCAGGCCCTCGGGACAGAGTAACTATGGCTACACCTTC
-	TRBV20-1	TRBJ1-2	-	CSATNRNDYGYTF	TGCAGTGCTACGAACAGGAACGACTATGGCTACACCTTC
once	TRBV5-1	TRBJ2-7	TRBD1	CASSQTGDEQYF	TGCGCCAGCAGCCAAACAGGGGACGAGCAGTACTTC
-	TRBV29-1	TRBJ1-5	-	CSVEEDSNQPQHF	TGCAGCGTTGAGGAAGATAGCAATCAGCCCCAGCATTTT
-	TRBV19	TRBJ1-4	-	CASSIGEKLFF	TGTGCCAGTAGTATCGGTGAAAAACTGTTTTTT
-	TRBV29-1	TRBJ1-4	TRBD1	CSVAGTANEKLFF	TGCAGCGTCGCCGGGACAGCTAATGAAAAACTGTTTTTT
-	TRBV30	TRBJ2-7	-	CAWARSLWEQYF	TGTGCCTGGGCCAGATCACTCTGGGAGCAGTACTTC
-	TRBV19	TRBJ2-3	TRBD2	CASSIRRLAGGNTDTQYF	TGTGCCAGTAGTATACGTCGACTAGCGGGGGGCAACACAGATACGCAGTATTTT
-	TRBV20-1	TRBJ2-7	-	CSAGTAVLGGQYF	TGCAGTGCCGGGACAGCAGTACTCGGGGGGCAGTACTTC
-	TRBV5-4	TRBJ2-5	TRBD1	CASSQGQGRQETQYF	TGTGCCAGCAGCCAAGGACAGGGGAGGCAAGAGACCCAGTACTTC
-	TRBV12-3/TRBV12-4	TRBJ1-5	TRBD1	CASNRGSQPQHF	TGTGCCAGCAACAGGGGCAGTCAGCCCCAGCATTTT
once	TRBV30	TRBJ1-2	-	CACGPPGYTF	TGTGCCTGCGGGCCACCCGGCTACACCTTC
-	TRBV15	TRBJ2-3	TRBD1	CATSRARQGRDTQYF	TGTGCCACCAGCAGAGCAAGACAGGGGCGAGATACGCAGTATTTT
-	TRBV7-9	TRBJ2-1	-	CASSATGVKQFF	TGTGCCAGCAGCGCGACCGGGGTGAAGCAGTTCTTC
-	TRBV18	TRBJ2-1	TRBD2	CASSPTSGFSYNEQFF	TGTGCCAGCTCACCGACTAGCGGGTTTTCCTACAATGAGCAGTTCTTC
-	TRBV3-1	TRBJ2-2	TRBD2	CASSRIGTSGATGELFF	TGTGCCAGCAGCCGGATCGGGACTAGCGGCGCCACCGGGGAGCTGTTTTTT
-	TRBV20-1	TRBJ2-7	-	CSAGGGPPGYEQYF	TGCAGTGCCGGTGGGGGGCCCCCCGGCTACGAGCAGTACTTC